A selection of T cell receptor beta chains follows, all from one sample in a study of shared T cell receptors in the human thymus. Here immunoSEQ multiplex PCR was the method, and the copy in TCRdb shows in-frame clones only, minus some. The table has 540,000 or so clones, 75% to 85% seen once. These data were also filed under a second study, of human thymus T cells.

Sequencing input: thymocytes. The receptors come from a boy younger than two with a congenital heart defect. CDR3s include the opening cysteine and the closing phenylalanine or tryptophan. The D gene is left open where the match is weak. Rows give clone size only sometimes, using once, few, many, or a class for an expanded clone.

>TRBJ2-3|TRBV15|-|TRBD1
TGTGCCACCAGCAGAGATCGAACAGGGGGAGGAGATACGCAGTATTTT
CATSRDRTGGGDTQYF
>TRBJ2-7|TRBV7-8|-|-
TGTGCCAGCAGCCCCCGGGAAATAAAACCGGGACACACCTACGAGCAGTACTTC
CASSPREIKPGHTYEQYF
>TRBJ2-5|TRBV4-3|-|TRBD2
TGCGCCAGCGGAAAGCGGGGCCCTGAAGAGACCCAGTACTTC
CASGKRGPEETQYF
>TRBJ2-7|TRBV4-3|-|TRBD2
TGCGCCAGCAGCTACGGGACTAGCTACGAGCAGTACTTC
CASSYGTSYEQYF
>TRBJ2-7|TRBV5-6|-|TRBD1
TGTGCCAGCAGCTTGACGGGACAGGGGGTCACCTACGAGCAGTACTTC
CASSLTGQGVTYEQYF
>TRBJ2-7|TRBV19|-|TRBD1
TGTGCCAGTAGTAATCGGGACAGGAACTACGAGCAGTACTTC
CASSNRDRNYEQYF
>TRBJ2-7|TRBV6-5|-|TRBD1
TGTGCCAGCAGTTACCGTTCAGACAGGGGGGACGAGCAGTACTTC
CASSYRSDRGDEQYF
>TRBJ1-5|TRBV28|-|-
TGTGCCAGCAGTCCCTCCGACGGGAATCAGCCCCAGCATTTT
CASSPSDGNQPQHF
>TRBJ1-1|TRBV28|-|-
TGTGCCAGCAGTTCCCGCCCGGGGATCACTGAAGCTTTCTTT
CASSSRPGITEAFF
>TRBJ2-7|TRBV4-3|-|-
TGCGCCAGCAGCCATCCCGGGAGAAGGAACGAGCAGTACTTC
CASSHPGRRNEQYF
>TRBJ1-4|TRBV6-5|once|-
TGTGCCAGCAGTTCCTCAGACAGGCTCTTAAAAAAACTGTTTTTT
CASSSSDRLLKKLFF
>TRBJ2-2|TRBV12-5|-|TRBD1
TGTGCTAGTGGTTTAGACAGGGGACCGAATACTAAGAACACCGGGGAGCTGTTTTTT
CASGLDRGPNTKNTGELFF
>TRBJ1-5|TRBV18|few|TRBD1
TGTGCCAGCTCAGACGCAACTACTACAGGGGGCACTCAGCCCCAGCATTTT
CASSDATTTGGTQPQHF
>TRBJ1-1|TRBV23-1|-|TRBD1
TGCGCCAGCTCCCAATCTAGGGGGCCAGTTCAAGCTTTCTTT
CASSQSRGPVQAFF
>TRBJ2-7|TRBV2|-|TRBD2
TGTGCCAGCAGTGAAGGCGGGAGGACCTACGAGCAGTACTTC
CASSEGGRTYEQYF
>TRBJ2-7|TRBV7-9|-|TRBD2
TGTGCCAGCAGCTTTTCCCACGCTAGCGGGAGGGGGTTCGAGCAGTACTTC
CASSFSHASGRGFEQYF
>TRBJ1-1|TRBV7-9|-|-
TGTGCCAGCAGCCCCCCAGGTATACTGAACACTGAAGCTTTCTTT
CASSPPGILNTEAFF
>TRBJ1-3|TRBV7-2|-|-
TGTGCCAGCAGCACTACCCGAGACACCATATATTTT
CASSTTRDTIYF
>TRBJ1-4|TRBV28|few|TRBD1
TGTGCCAGCAGTGTCATACCGGGACAGGGGAGGAGGGATGAAAAACTGTTTTTT
CASSVIPGQGRRDEKLFF
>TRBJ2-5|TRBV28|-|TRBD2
TGTGCCAGCAGCCCGAGGCCCCTAGCGGAGATTCCAGAGACCCAGTACTTC
CASSPRPLAEIPETQYF
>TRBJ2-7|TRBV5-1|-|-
TGCGCCAGCAGCTTGGCCCACAGGTTCCCGGTCTCCTACGAGCAGTACTTC
CASSLAHRFPVSYEQYF
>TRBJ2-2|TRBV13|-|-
TGTGCCAGCAGCCCCAACAGGACAGAGCTAGTTCTCCTTTTGAACACCGGGGAGCTGTTTTTT
CASSPNRTELVLLLNTGELFF
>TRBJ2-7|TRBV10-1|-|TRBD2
TGCGCCAGCAGCCCCCTAGCGGGAGGGCCAAACGAGCAGTACTTC
CASSPLAGGPNEQYF
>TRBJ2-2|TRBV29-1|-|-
TGCAGCGTCAAAGGCGGTTTGACCGGGGAGCTGTTTTTT
CSVKGGLTGELFF
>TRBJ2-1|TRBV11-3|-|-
TGTGCCAGCAGCGGGCCGGACAGTCGATCCTACAATGAGCAGTTCTTC
CASSGPDSRSYNEQFF
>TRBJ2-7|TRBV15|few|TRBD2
TGTGCCACCAGCAGGCGGGAGAGGGACCGCGAGCAGTACTTC
CATSRRERDREQYF
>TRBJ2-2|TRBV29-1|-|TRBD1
TGCAGCGTTGGTCTCCCGGGACAGGGTCCCGGGGAGCTGTTTTTT
CSVGLPGQGPGELFF
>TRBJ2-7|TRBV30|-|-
TGTGCCTGGAGTGTAGGAGGGCGCGCCTACGAGCAGTACTTC
CAWSVGGRAYEQYF
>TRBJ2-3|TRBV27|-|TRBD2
TGTGCCAGCAGTCCCCGGGGACTAGGAGATACGCAGTATTTT
CASSPRGLGDTQYF
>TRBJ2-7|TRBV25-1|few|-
TGTGCCAGCAGTGACCACGACAGGACACCCTACGAGCAGTACTTC
CASSDHDRTPYEQYF
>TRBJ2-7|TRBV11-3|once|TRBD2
TGTGCCAGCAGCTTCACACTAGCGGGAGGCTACGAGCAGTACTTC
CASSFTLAGGYEQYF
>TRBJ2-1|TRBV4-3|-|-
TGCGCCAGCAGCCACCATCAGGGGGGCCATTACAATGAGCAGTTCTTC
CASSHHQGGHYNEQFF
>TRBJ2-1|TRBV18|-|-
TGTGCCAGCTCATCACCTGGGGGGGAGCAGTTCTTC
CASSSPGGEQFF
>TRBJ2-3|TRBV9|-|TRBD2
TGTGCCAGCAGCGCGGGGGGAATACCAGGCACAGATACGCAGTATTTT
CASSAGGIPGTDTQYF
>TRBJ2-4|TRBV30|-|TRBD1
TGTGCCTGGAGTGCCACCCGACAGGGAATAGCCAAAAACATTCAGTACTTC
CAWSATRQGIAKNIQYF
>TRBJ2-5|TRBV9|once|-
TGTGCCAGCATCACTCCTCCGGGGAGGCAAGAGACCCAGTACTTC
CASITPPGRQETQYF
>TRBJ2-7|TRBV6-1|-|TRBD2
TGTGCCAGCATAGGACTAGCGGGAGGGCCTCGGGAGCAGTACTTC
CASIGLAGGPREQYF
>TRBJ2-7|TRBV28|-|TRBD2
TGTGCCAGCAGTTCATCCCGACTAGCGGGAGTCTACGAGCAGTACTTC
CASSSSRLAGVYEQYF
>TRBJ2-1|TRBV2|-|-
TGTGCCAGCAGTGAAGGAGACAGGGGTACAAGCGGGGAGGGCATTTGGGAGCAGTTCTTC
CASSEGDRGTSGEGIWEQFF
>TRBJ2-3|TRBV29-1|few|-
TGCAGCGCTCAGGGGGGCCGGAGGGCAGATACGCAGTATTTT
CSAQGGRRADTQYF
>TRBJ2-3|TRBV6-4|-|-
TGTGCCAGCAGCCGTACCCCACTGGGGGGATACACAGATACGCAGTATTTT
CASSRTPLGGYTDTQYF
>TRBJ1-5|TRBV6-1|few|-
TGTGCCAGCAGCCCCGACAGCATCAATCAGCCCCAGCATTTT
CASSPDSINQPQHF
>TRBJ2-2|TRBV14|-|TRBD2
TGTGCCAGCAGCCACCCTCCGGTCGGGACTAGTAAAACCGGGGAGCTGTTTTTT
CASSHPPVGTSKTGELFF
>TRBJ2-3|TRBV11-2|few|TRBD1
TGTGCCAGCAGCGGGACAGGGGGCTCAGATACGCAGTATTTT
CASSGTGGSDTQYF
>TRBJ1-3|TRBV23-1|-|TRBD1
TGCGCCAGCCGAGAGGACAGGGATGGAAACACCATATATTTT
CASREDRDGNTIYF
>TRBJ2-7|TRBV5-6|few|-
TGTGCCAGCAGCCCGGAGGGGGGGGAGCAGTACTTC
CASSPEGGEQYF
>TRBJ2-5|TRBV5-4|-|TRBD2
TGTGCCAGCAGCTTAGGGACTAGCGGGAGGGCCGGAGAGACCCAGTACTTC
CASSLGTSGRAGETQYF
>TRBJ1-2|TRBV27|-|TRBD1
TGTGCCAGCAGTTTTTTTGGGGGACAGGGAGGGCATGGCTACACCTTC
CASSFFGGQGGHGYTF
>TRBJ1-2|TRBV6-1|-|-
TGTGCCAGCCTCGGGCGGGGGGCCTATGGCTACACCTTC
CASLGRGAYGYTF
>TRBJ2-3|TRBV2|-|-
TGTGCCAGCAGTGAAGCGGGCACGGCTACGCAGTATTTT
CASSEAGTATQYF
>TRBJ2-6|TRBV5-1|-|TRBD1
TGCGCCAGCAGCTTGGTGGGACAGGGGGTAACGCGGGGGGCCAACGTCCTGACTTTC
CASSLVGQGVTRGANVLTF
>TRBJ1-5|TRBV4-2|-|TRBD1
TGTGCCAGCAGCCCCGGGACAGGAGGGGAAGCCCAGCATTTT
CASSPGTGGEAQHF
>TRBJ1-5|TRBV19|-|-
TGTGCCAGTAGTATCCAGGCAGGGTCTCAGCCCCAGCATTTT
CASSIQAGSQPQHF
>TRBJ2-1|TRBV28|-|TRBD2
TGTGCCAGCAGAAAAGGCGGGAGAGGGCACAATGAGCAGTTCTTC
CASRKGGRGHNEQFF
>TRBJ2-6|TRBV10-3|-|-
TGTGCCGTTCCACTGGGAGCCGGGGCCAACGTCCTGACTTTC
CAVPLGAGANVLTF
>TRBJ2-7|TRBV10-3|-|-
TGTGCCATCAGTGACCGGGAAGAGCAGTACTTC
CAISDREEQYF
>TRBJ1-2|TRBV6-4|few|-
TGTGCCAGCAGCGACCGGCGGGGTGGCTACACCTTC
CASSDRRGGYTF
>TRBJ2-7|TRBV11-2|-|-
TGTGCCAGCAGCTTAGATCGGCTAGTTGTCACCTACGAGCAGTACTTC
CASSLDRLVVTYEQYF
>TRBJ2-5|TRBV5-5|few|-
TGTGCCAGCAGCTTCCCCGGGAAAGAGACCCAGTACTTC
CASSFPGKETQYF
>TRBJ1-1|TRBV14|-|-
TGTGCCAGCACTCCCAAGCGGACTTTCTTT
CASTPKRTFF